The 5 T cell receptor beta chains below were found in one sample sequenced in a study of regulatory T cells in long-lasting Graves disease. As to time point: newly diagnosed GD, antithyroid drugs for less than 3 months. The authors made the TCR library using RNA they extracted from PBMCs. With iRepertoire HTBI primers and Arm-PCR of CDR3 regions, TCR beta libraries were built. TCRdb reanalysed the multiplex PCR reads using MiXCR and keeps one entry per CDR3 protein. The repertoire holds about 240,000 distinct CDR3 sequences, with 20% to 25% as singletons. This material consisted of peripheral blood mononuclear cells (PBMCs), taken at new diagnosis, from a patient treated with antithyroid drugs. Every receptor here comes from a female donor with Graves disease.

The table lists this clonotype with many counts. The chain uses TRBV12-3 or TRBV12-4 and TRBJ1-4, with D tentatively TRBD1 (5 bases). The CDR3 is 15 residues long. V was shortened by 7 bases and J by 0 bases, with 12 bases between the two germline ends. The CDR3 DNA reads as TGTGCCAGCACCCTGGGGGGGGCAACTAATGAAAAACTGTTTTTT. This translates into CASTLGGATNEKLFF.

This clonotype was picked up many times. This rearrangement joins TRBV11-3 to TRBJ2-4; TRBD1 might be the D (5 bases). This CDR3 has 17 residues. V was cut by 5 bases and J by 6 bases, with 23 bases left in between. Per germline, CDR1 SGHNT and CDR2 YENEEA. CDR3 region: CASSPLGSQARRNIQYF. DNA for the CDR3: TGTGCCAGCAGCCCCCTGGGGTCACAGGCCCGTAGAAACATTCAGTACTTC. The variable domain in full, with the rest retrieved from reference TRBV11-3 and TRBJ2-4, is EAGVVQSPRYKIIEKKQPVAFWCNPISGHNTLYWYLQNLGQGPELLIRYENEEAVDDSQLPKDRFSAERLKGVDSTLKIQPAELGDSAVYLCASSPLGSQARRNIQYFGAGTRLSVL.

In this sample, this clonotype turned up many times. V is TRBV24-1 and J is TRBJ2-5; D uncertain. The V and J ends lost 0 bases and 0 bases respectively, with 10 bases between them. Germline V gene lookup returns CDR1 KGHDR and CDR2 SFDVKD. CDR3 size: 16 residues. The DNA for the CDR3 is TGTGCCACCAGTGATTTGTCCGGCAGAGACCAAGAGACCCAGTACTTC. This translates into CATSDLSGRDQETQYF.

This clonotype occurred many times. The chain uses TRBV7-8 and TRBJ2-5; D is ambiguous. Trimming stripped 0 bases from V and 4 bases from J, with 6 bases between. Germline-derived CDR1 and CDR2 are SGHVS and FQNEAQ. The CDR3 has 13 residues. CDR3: CASSLASVETQYF. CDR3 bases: TGTGCCAGCAGCTTAGCGTCTGTAGAGACCCAGTACTTC.

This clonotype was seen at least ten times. The CDR3 is CASSPGTSGAYNEQFF. DNA of the CDR3: TGCGCCAGCAGCCCCGGGACTAGCGGGGCCTACAATGAGCAGTTCTTC. The rearrangement joins TRBV5-1 to TRBJ2-1; 13 nucleotides line up with TRBD2. Germline V gene data show CDR1 as SGHRS and CDR2 as YFSETQ. V dropped 4 bases and J dropped 2; count of bases not matched to a gene: 3. This CDR3 comprises 16 residues.